What follows describes a single T cell receptor beta chain. Assay used: immunoSEQ multiplex PCR; TCRdb lists only in-frame clones, some missing. The sample has about 220,000 clones, roughly 85% seen once. The sample comes from a study of blood T cell repertoires in COVID-19. The overall study: Donors in the United States, Italy and Spain gave samples during acute or convalescent COVID-19.

Exposed participants encountered a COVID-19 case during the 2 weeks preceding study entry. This receptor was identified in a woman in her thirties or forties who had been exposed to COVID-19. The sequenced sample was PBMCs or T cells enriched from blood (not recorded which).

The CDR3 region is CASRGYSSDRSYANTGELFF. The CDR3 region has the DNA TGTGCCAGCAGAGGGTACAGTAGTGACAGGAGCTACGCGAACACCGGGGAGCTGTTTTTT. The genes are TRBV11-3 and TRBJ2-2; maybe TRBD1 (6 bases). The CDR3 totals 20 residues. Germline CDR1 and CDR2: SGHNT and YENEEA. The V and J ends lost 6 bases and 0 bases respectively, with 26 bases between them.